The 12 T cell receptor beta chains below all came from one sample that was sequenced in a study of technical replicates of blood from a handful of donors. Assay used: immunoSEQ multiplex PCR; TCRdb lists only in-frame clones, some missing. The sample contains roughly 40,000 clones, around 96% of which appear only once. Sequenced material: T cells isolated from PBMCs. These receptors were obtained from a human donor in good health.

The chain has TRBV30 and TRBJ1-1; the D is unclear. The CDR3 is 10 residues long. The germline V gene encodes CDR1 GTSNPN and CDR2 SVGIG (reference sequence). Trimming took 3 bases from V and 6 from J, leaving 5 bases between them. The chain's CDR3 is CAWRSAEAFF. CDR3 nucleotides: TGTGCCTGGAGGAGCGCTGAAGCTTTCTTT.

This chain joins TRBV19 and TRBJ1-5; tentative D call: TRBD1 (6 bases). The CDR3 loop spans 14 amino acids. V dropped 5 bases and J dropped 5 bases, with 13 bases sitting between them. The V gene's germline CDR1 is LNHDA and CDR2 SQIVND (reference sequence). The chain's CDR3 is CASSPGTYYQPQHF. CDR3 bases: TGTGCCAGTAGTCCTGGGACATATTATCAGCCCCAGCATTTT.

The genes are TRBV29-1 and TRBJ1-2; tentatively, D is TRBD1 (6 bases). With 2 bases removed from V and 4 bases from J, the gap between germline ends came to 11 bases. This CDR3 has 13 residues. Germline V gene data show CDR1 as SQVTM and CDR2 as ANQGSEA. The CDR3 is CSVERGGGYGYTF. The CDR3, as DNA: TGCAGCGTTGAAAGGGGGGGAGGCTATGGCTACACCTTC.

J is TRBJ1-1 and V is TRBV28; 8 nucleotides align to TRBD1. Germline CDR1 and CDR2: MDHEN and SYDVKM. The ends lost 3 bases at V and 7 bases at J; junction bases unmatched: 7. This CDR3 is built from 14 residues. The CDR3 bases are TGTGCCAGCAGTTTGGGCAGGGGGCAGGGTGAAGCTTTCTTT. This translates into CASSLGRGQGEAFF.

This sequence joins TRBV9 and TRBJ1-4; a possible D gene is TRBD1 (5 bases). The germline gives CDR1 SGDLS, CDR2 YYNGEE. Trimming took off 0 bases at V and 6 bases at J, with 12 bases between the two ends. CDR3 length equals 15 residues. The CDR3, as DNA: TGTGCCAGCAGCGTAGGTGGGGGGATGGATGAAAAACTGTTTTTT. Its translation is CASSVGGGMDEKLFF.

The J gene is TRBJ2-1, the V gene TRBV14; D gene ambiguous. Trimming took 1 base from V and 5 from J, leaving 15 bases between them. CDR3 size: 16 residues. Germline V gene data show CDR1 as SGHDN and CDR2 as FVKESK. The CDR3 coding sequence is TGTGCCAGCAGCCAAGGGATCATTGGGCGAGACAATGAGCAGTTCTTC. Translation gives CASSQGIIGRDNEQFF.

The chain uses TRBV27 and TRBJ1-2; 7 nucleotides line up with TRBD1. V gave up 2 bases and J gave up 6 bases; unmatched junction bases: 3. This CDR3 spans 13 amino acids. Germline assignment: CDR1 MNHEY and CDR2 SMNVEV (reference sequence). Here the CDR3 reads CASSLQGGDGYTF. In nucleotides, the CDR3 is TGTGCCAGCAGTTTACAGGGGGGCGATGGCTACACCTTC.

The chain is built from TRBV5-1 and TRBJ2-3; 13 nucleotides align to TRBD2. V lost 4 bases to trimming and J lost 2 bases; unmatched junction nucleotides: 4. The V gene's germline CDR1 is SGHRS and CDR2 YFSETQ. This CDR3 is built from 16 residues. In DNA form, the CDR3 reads TGCGCCAGCAGCCCGGGGACTAGCGGGAACACAGATACGCAGTATTTT. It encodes CASSPGTSGNTDTQYF. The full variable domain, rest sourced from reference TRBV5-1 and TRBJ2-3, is KAGVTQTPRYLIKTRGQQVTLSCSPISGHRSVSWYQQTPGQGLQFLFEYFSETQRNKGNFPGRFSGRQFSNSRSEMNVSTLELGDSALYLCASSPGTSGNTDTQYFGPGTRLTVL.

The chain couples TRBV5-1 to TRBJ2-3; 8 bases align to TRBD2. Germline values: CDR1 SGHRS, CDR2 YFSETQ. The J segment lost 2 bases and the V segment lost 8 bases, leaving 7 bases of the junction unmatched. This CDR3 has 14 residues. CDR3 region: CASALAGFTDTQYF. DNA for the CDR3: TGCGCCAGTGCCCTAGCGGGTTTCACAGATACGCAGTATTTT.

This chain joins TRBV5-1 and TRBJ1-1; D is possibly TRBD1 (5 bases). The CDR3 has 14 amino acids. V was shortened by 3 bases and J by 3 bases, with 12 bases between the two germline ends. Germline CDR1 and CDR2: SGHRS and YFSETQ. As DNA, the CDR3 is TGCGCCAGCAGCTACCAGGGTGCGGACACTGAAGCTTTCTTT. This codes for CASSYQGADTEAFF.

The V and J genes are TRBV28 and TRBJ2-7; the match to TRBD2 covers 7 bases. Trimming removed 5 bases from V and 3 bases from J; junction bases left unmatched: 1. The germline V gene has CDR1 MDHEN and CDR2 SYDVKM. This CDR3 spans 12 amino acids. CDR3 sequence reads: CASSGGDYEQYF. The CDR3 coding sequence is TGTGCCAGCAGTGGGGGGGACTACGAGCAGTACTTC.

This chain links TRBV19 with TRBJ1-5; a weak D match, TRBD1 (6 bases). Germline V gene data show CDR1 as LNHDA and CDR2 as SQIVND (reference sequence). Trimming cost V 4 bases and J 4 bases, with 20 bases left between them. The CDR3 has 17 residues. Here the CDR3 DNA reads TGTGCCAGTAGTACGACCCTAGGCAGGACAGCTAATCAGCCCCAGCATTTT. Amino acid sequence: CASSTTLGRTANQPQHF.